The 29 T cell receptor beta chains below come from one sample, sequenced in a study of cytomegalovirus exposure and HLA in healthy donors. With 60 Vbeta and 13 Jbeta primers, the PCR was carried out. Some clones are missing from TCRdb's copy, which holds only in-frame ones; the method was immunoSEQ multiplex PCR. This sample has 55,000 to 70,000 clones, with about 84% found just once. The sample consisted of PBMCs. The source is a man aged 18 to 35 in good health and CMV-seropositive.

The rearrangement joins TRBV30 to TRBJ1-1; D is uncertain. Germline V lookup: CDR1 GTSNPN, CDR2 SVGIG (reference sequence). The CDR3 has 14 amino acids. The V and J ends lost 0 bases and 1 base respectively, with 9 bases between them. CDR3 loop: CAWSVLPGNTEAFF. The CDR3 DNA reads TGTGCCTGGAGTGTATTACCAGGGAACACTGAAGCTTTCTTT.

CDR3 coding DNA: TGTGCCAGCAGCGTAGCCTGGTCGGGGAGGAACGGGACCCAGTACTTC. It specifies CASSVAWSGRNGTQYF. The chain is built from TRBV9 and TRBJ2-5, with D possibly being TRBD2 (6 bases). V was shortened by 0 bases and J by 7 bases, with 19 bases between the two germline ends. Germline-derived CDR1 and CDR2 are SGDLS and YYNGEE. This CDR3 region has 16 residues.

V and J are TRBV30 and TRBJ1-5; 7 positions agree with TRBD1. The CDR3 is made up of 15 amino acids. CDR1 and CDR2 from the germline V gene are GTSNPN and SVGIG (reference sequence). V lost 1 base to trimming and J lost 6 bases; unmatched junction nucleotides: 9. The chain's CDR3 is CAWSGAGGLSQPQHF. For the CDR3, the DNA is TGTGCCTGGAGTGGGGCAGGGGGGCTAAGTCAGCCCCAGCATTTT.

J is TRBJ1-2 and V is TRBV10-3; 8 bases match TRBD1. The CDR3 loop spans 13 amino acids. Trimming removed 10 bases from V and 0 bases from J; junction bases left unmatched: 4. Germline CDR1 reads ENHRY; CDR2 reads SYGVKD. The CDR3 loop is CATRTGSNYGYTF. As DNA, the CDR3 is TGTGCCACACGGACAGGGTCTAACTATGGCTACACCTTC.

This clone has just one count. This sequence joins TRBV10-3 and TRBJ2-7; no clear D gene. CDR1 ENHRY and CDR2 SYGVKD come from the germline V gene. The ends were cut back, 0 bases at V and 5 bases at J, with 11 bases in the middle. This CDR3 region has 14 residues. CDR3 nucleotides: TGTGCCATCAGTGAGTCCGGCAGCGCTGACGAGCAGTACTTC. Its protein is CAISESGSADEQYF.

The chain uses TRBV14 and TRBJ2-3; 13 bases line up with TRBD2. The germline CDR1 and CDR2 sequences are SGHDN and FVKESK. The trim removed 8 bases at V and 7 bases at J, leaving 9 bases unmatched. The CDR3 runs to 15 residues. The CDR3 bases are TGTGCCAGCTCTCTACTAGCGGGAGGGCCCCATACGCAGTATTTT. It is translated as CASSLLAGGPHTQYF.

The genes are TRBV10-1 and TRBJ1-3; no definite D call. Germline CDR1 and CDR2: WNHNN and SYGVQD (reference sequence). Deletions cut 5 bases from V and 3 bases from J, with 14 bases between. This CDR3 region has 15 residues. CDR3 nucleotides: TGCGCCAGCAGTCTTCATACCGGAGATGGAAACACCATATATTTT. It encodes CASSLHTGDGNTIYF.

This clone has more than one count but fewer than ten. V is TRBV11-2 and J is TRBJ1-1, with D possibly matching TRBD1 (6 bases). Germline loops: CDR1 SGHAT, CDR2 FQNNGV. V gave up 1 base and J gave up 5 bases, with 23 bases separating them. CDR3 length: 18 residues. The CDR3 reads CASSLGGWGGGGLTEAFF. The CDR3 DNA is TGTGCCAGCAGCTTAGGAGGGTGGGGCGGGGGCGGGTTGACTGAAGCTTTCTTT.

The chain joins TRBV30 to TRBJ1-5, with 10 bases aligning to TRBD1. The CDR3 spans 16 residues. Losses at the gene ends were 2 bases for V and 4 bases for J; bases not matched to a gene: 8. CDR1 and CDR2 (germline): GTSNPN, SVGIG (reference sequence). The CDR3 region has the DNA TGTGCCTGGAGTTCGACCCGGACAGGGGGAAATCAGCCCCAGCATTTT. It specifies CAWSSTRTGGNQPQHF.

This CDR3 reads CASSLAWAEQYF. Written as DNA, the CDR3 is TGTGCCAGCAGCTTAGCTTGGGCCGAGCAGTACTTC. The chain uses TRBV11-2 and TRBJ2-7; D is unclear. The germline CDR1 and CDR2 sequences are SGHAT and FQNNGV. This CDR3 spans 12 amino acids. V was cut by 1 base and J by 6 bases, with 7 bases left in between.

The V and J genes are TRBV7-2 and TRBJ1-5; 12 bases match TRBD1. Germline CDR1 is SGHTA and CDR2 is FQGNSA. V trimming: 7 bases; J trimming: 7 bases; junction bases outside the gene matches: 11. The CDR3 has 16 amino acids. The CDR3: CASTLGDRGLSQPQHF. DNA for the CDR3: TGTGCCAGCACCCTGGGGGACAGGGGGCTGAGCCAGCCCCAGCATTTT.

The V and J genes are TRBV5-4 and TRBJ2-7; perhaps TRBD2 as D (6 bases). CDR3 length equals 16 residues. The V end was cut by 4 bases, the J end by 0 bases, with 17 bases between. CDR1 is SGHNT and CDR2 is YYREEE in the germline V gene (reference sequence). Written as DNA, the CDR3 is TGTGCCAGCAGCCGACTTACACCCGGGAGCTCCTACGAGCAGTACTTC. As protein: CASSRLTPGSSYEQYF.

The chain uses TRBV30 and TRBJ1-5; 7 bases map to TRBD1. This CDR3 spans 16 amino acids. Unmatched junction bases numbered 10, after V lost 2 bases and J lost 3 bases. Germline CDR1 GTSNPN, CDR2 SVGIG (reference sequence). This chain's CDR3 is CAWSSLGTVSNQPQHF. In DNA form, the CDR3 reads TGTGCCTGGAGTAGTTTGGGGACAGTCTCCAATCAGCCCCAGCATTTT.

This sequence joins TRBV11-2 and TRBJ2-2; 7 bases match TRBD1. CDR1 SGHAT and CDR2 FQNNGV come from the germline V gene. The CDR3 sequence is 15 residues long. The junction had 4 bases not matched to a gene; V was cut back by 5 bases and J by 1 base. CDR3: CASSLRTGNTGELFF. In nucleotides, the CDR3 is TGTGCCAGCAGCCTACGGACAGGGAACACCGGGGAGCTGTTTTTT.

The rearrangement uses TRBV30 and TRBJ1-1; D may be TRBD1 (5 bases). V was pared by 4 bases and J by 5 bases, with 11 bases between. This CDR3 comprises 12 residues. Germline V gives CDR1 GTSNPN, CDR2 SVGIG (reference sequence). CDR3 region: CAWKGIGTEAFF. The CDR3 nucleotides read TGTGCCTGGAAGGGGATCGGTACTGAAGCTTTCTTT.

J is TRBJ2-2 and V is TRBV5-1; 9 positions match TRBD2. CDR3 size: 15 residues. V was clipped by 5 bases and J by 6 bases; unmatched bases: 8. Germline lookup yields CDR1 SGHRS and CDR2 YFSETQ. CDR3 nucleotide sequence: TGCGCCAGCAGAGCCGGGACTAGCCAGGCCGGGGAGCTGTTTTTT. Protein: CASRAGTSQAGELFF.

The rearrangement joins TRBV29-1 to TRBJ2-1; 8 bases agree with TRBD2. Looked up from germline, CDR1 is SQVTM and CDR2 is ANQGSEA. There are 13 residues in the CDR3. V dropped 8 bases and J dropped 0; count of bases not matched to a gene: 3. The CDR3: CSISGSSYNEQFF. CDR3 coding DNA: TGCAGCATAAGCGGGAGCTCCTACAATGAGCAGTTCTTC.

The chain carries TRBV29-1 and TRBJ2-7, with TRBD1 matching 7 bases. This CDR3 comprises 17 residues. Germline CDR1 is SQVTM and CDR2 is ANQGSEA. Unmatched junction bases numbered 16, after V lost 0 bases and J lost 5 bases. The CDR3 bases are TGCAGCGTTGAAGACACAACAGGGGCGAGCGTATCCGACGAGCAGTACTTC. Protein sequence: CSVEDTTGASVSDEQYF.

This clone was detected once. The rearrangement links TRBV30 to TRBJ2-5; D not resolved. Germline V gene data show CDR1 as GTSNPN and CDR2 as SVGIG (reference sequence). Trimming removed 1 base at V and 1 base at J, with 7 bases between. This CDR3 comprises 13 residues. The CDR3 region has the DNA TGTGCCTGGAGTGCCTACTTCCAAGAGACCCAGTACTTC. It encodes CAWSAYFQETQYF. Filled out from reference TRBV30 and TRBJ2-5, the complete variable domain reads SQTIHQWPATLVQPVGSPLSLECTVEGTSNPNLYWYRQAAGRGLQLLFYSVGIGQISSEVPQNLSASRPQDRQFILSSKKLLLSDSGFYLCAWSAYFQETQYFGPGTRLLVL.

J is TRBJ2-7 and V is TRBV6-5, with 9 bases lining up with TRBD1. V gave up 0 bases and J gave up 6 bases; unmatched junction bases: 6. This CDR3 comprises 15 residues. From germline, CDR1 is MNHEY and CDR2 SVGAGI. As DNA, the CDR3 is TGTGCCAGCAGTTACTCCACAGGGGGCTTTGGCGAGCAGTACTTC. Encoded protein: CASSYSTGGFGEQYF.

The chain carries TRBV28 and TRBJ1-5; TRBD1 agrees at 7 bases. Germline CDR1 and CDR2: MDHEN and SYDVKM. This CDR3 is built from 13 residues. V lost 5 bases and J lost 8; bases outside the gene matches: 6. Here the CDR3 DNA reads TGTGCCAGCAGTGCGACAGGGTACAAGCCCCAGCATTTT. It specifies CASSATGYKPQHF.

The chain links TRBV29-1 to TRBJ2-5, with 7 bases fitting TRBD1. CDR3 length equals 11 residues. Germline assignment: CDR1 SQVTM and CDR2 ANQGSEA. Trimming at V came to 5 bases and at J to 4 bases, leaving 1 base not matched to a gene. The DNA for the CDR3 is TGCAGCGTTCCAGGGGGAGAGACCCAGTACTTC. Its protein is CSVPGGETQYF.

The genes are TRBV6-1 and TRBJ1-5; D remains ambiguous. Trimming removed 3 bases from V and 6 bases from J, with 12 bases in between. This CDR3 region has 14 residues. Germline CDR1 is MNHNS and CDR2 is SASEGT. In nucleotides, the CDR3 is TGTGCCAGCAGTGATGGCGGGTGGATTCAGCCCCAGCATTTT. Amino acid sequence: CASSDGGWIQPQHF.

In this sample, this clone turned up a few times. Other DNA variants within this sample encode the same CDR3. The rearrangement links TRBV5-1 to TRBJ1-1, with TRBD1 as a possible D gene (6 bases). The length of the CDR3 is 13 residues. Deletions cut 0 bases from V and 6 bases from J, with 9 bases between. Per the germline V gene, CDR1 is SGHRS and CDR2 is YFSETQ. The CDR3: CASSLVQGPEAFF. The DNA of the CDR3 is TGCGCCAGCAGCTTGGTACAGGGCCCTGAAGCTTTCTTT.

This clone occurred once. The chain couples TRBV4-1 to TRBJ1-2; TRBD1 matches 9 bases. Trimming at V came to 3 bases and at J to 6 bases, leaving 11 bases not matched to a gene. Per the germline V gene, CDR1 is MGHRA and CDR2 is YSYEKL. The CDR3 is 16 residues long. In DNA form, the CDR3 reads TGCGCCAGCAGCCAGCCCGGGACAGGGTTTTTACATGGCTACACCTTC. This gives the protein CASSQPGTGFLHGYTF.

The chain couples TRBV2 to TRBJ1-2, with D tentatively TRBD1 (6 bases). V dropped 5 bases and J dropped 1 base, with 11 bases sitting between them. This CDR3 is built from 14 residues. Per the germline V gene, CDR1 is SNHLY and CDR2 is FYNNEI. The CDR3 nucleotides are TGTGCCAGCAGTCCGGACAGTCTTAACTATGGCTACACCTTC. This gives the protein CASSPDSLNYGYTF.

The V gene is TRBV29-1, the J gene TRBJ1-2; D may be TRBD1 (6 bases). The V end lost 7 bases, the J end lost 7 bases, and 25 bases lay between the germline ends. Per the germline V gene, CDR1 is SQVTM and CDR2 is ANQGSEA. There are 15 residues in the CDR3. CDR3 loop: CSAAQTGTHSSGYTF. For the CDR3, the DNA is TGCAGCGCAGCACAAACAGGGACCCATTCTAGTGGCTACACCTTC. The variable domain in full, with the rest retrieved from reference TRBV29-1 and TRBJ1-2, is SAVISQKPSRDICQRGTSLTIQCQVDSQVTMMFWYRQQPGQSLTLIATANQGSEATYESGFVIDKFPISRPNLTFSTLTVSNMSPEDSSIYLCSAAQTGTHSSGYTFGSGTRLTVV.

The J gene is TRBJ1-4, the V gene TRBV30, with 9 bases that match TRBD1. The length of the CDR3 is 15 residues. V shed 2 bases, J shed 2 bases, and the junction held 3 bases outside the gene matches. Germline lookup yields CDR1 GTSNPN and CDR2 SVGIG (reference sequence). CDR3 protein: CAWSTTGGTNEKLFF. CDR3 coding DNA: TGTGCCTGGAGTACGACAGGGGGTACTAATGAAAAACTGTTTTTT.

This rearrangement joins TRBV30 to TRBJ2-7; D is possibly TRBD2 (6 bases). The CDR3 has 12 amino acids. CDR1 is GTSNPN and CDR2 is SVGIG in the germline V gene (reference sequence). V lost 2 bases, J lost 9 bases, and 14 bases lay in between. As DNA, the CDR3 is TGTGCCTGGAGTACCGGGACTTTCGTGCAGTACTTC. Translating it yields CAWSTGTFVQYF.